Given below is one TCR beta chain in context. Only a few counts were recorded for this clonotype. Its antigen is unknown. No base quality information exists; no much larger clone differs at one position. The CDR3 has 12 amino acids, counting the end cysteine and phenylalanine. The entry retains the CDR3 DNA only, 36 bases that are in frame from base 1. The germline V end is reduced by 1 base and the J end by 10 bases; junction bases left unmatched: 6. Based on the germline V gene (reference sequence), the CDR1 and CDR2 sequences are DFQATT and SNEGSKA. Library generation was performed with 5' RACE. Instrument on record: Illumina HiSeq 2000. A universal primer binding site was added through template switching, and the final cDNA carried a unique molecular identifier so that TCR cDNA molecules could be counted accurately. Specific primers in the conserved constant-segment region were used to synthesize first-strand cDNA for the TCR alpha and beta chains. To control for contamination, every cDNA library carried two barcodes: a SMART-Mk sample barcode plus Illumina barcodes. TruSeq adapter sequences along with Illumina sample barcodes were introduced in two successive PCR steps. Sequencing of the TCR alpha and beta cDNA libraries was done on the Illumina HiSeq platform using custom primers. Regarding the original processing steps: Unique molecular identifiers were extracted from raw reads with MiGEC, and CDR3 positions were determined with MiXCR. Recombination models were inferred per individual with the repgenHMM and IGoR tools using an EM algorithm. The tcR package in R was used for shared clonotype analysis, with sharing normalized by the product of cloneset sizes. To study raw recombination free of thymic and clonal selection effects, out-of-frame nonproductive sequences were analyzed. The public reads were reprocessed in TCRdb via fastp at Q25 and MiXCR, keeping in-frame beta chains. Every CDR3 protein is listed once, alongside the most common genes and DNA of its rows. It is TCRdb's table, rather than the study itself, that gives the V and J calls and clone size. Across this sample there are about 1.7 million distinct CDR3 sequences, with 25% to 35% seen only once. The ten most abundant clones make up around 0.25% of the sample.

Every donor was a healthy Caucasian. This sample was included in a study of identical twins (dated by TCRdb to the mid-2010s). Notes on the research overall: TCR alpha and beta repertoires from monozygotic twins, unrelated adults of various ages and cord blood were deep-sequenced to test whether fetal clonotypes persist. To rule out contamination, replicate twin experiments were performed at different times with different library preparation protocols. Results the study describes overall, beyond this receptor: In monozygotic twins, recombination models systematically underestimated out-of-frame TCR alpha sharing, but the models matched the sharing seen between unrelated individuals. Because the same donors could not be followed over many years, the conclusions relied on cross-sectional statistical analysis. Fewer insertions were carried by abundant cord blood beta clonotypes, a similar but weaker trend appeared in young adult naive repertoires, and no such trend appeared in memory repertoires. Compared with coincidental sharing between unrelated individuals, out-of-frame TCR alpha sequences shared between twins had an excess of sequences with low generation probability. Zero-insertion analyses could be partly confounded by invariant T cells such as MAIT and iNKT, although diverse VJ usage argued against such confounding for most clonotypes. A weaker excess of twin sharing was found in beta out-of-frame sequences because the signal-to-noise ratio was lowered by fewer shared sequences.

The sequencing input was cord blood. Recombination linked TRBV20-1 to TRBJ2-7; TRBD2 fits 8 bases in the junction. The receptor's source is a newborn girl in good health. CDR3 sequence: CSARVSLADQYF. The base sequence is TGCAGTGCTAGAGTTTCACTAGCGGATCAGTACTTC.